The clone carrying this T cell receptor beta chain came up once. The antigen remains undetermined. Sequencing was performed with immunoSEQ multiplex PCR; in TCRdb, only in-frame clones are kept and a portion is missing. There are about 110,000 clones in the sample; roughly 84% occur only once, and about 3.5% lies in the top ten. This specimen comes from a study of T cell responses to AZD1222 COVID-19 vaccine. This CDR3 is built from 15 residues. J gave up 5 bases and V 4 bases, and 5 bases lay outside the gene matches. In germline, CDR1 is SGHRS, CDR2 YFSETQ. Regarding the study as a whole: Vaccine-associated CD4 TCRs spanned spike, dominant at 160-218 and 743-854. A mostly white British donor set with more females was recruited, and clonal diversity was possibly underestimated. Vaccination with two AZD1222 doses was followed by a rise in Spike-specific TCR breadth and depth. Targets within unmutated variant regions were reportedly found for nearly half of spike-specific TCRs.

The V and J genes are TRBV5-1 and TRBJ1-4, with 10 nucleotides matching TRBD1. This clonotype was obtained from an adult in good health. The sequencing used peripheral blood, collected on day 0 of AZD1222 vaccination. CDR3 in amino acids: CASSGGQGLNEKLFF. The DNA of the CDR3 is TGCGCCAGCAGCGGGGGACAGGGGCTAAATGAAAAACTGTTTTTT. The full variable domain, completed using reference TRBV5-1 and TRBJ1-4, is KAGVTQTPRYLIKTRGQQVTLSCSPISGHRSVSWYQQTPGQGLQFLFEYFSETQRNKGNFPGRFSGRQFSNSRSEMNVSTLELGDSALYLCASSGGQGLNEKLFFGSGTQLSVL.